A selection of T cell receptor beta chains follows, all from one sample in a study of blood T cell repertoires in COVID-19. Data came from immunoSEQ multiplex PCR; TCRdb stores just in-frame clones and leaves some out. Here the sample spans 150,000 to 200,000 clones, around 79% being singletons. Specimen: peripheral blood. Every receptor here comes from a woman aged 70 to 79 with acute or convalescent COVID-19. CDR3s include the opening cysteine and the closing phenylalanine or tryptophan. A D gene is named only where the DNA matches it firmly. Expanded clones get a size class; other rows say once, few or many, or leave the size out.

>once|TRBJ1-3|.|TRBV2
TGTGCCAGCAGGGATGGAGGGACCGCCGGAAACACCATATATTTT
CASRDGGTAGNTIYF
>.|TRBJ2-1|TRBD2|TRBV5-1
TGCGCCAGCAGCTTGGAACTAGCGGGAAAAGGGAATGAGCAGTTCTTC
CASSLELAGKGNEQFF
>.|TRBJ2-3|TRBD1|TRBV28
TGTGCCAGCAGGGAAGGTTGGGGACAGGGTGCAGATACGCAGTATTTT
CASREGWGQGADTQYF
>.|TRBJ2-1|TRBD2|TRBV19
TGTGCCAGTAGTATGCCGACTAGCGGGAGGACAGGCAATGAGCAGTTCTTC
CASSMPTSGRTGNEQFF
>.|TRBJ1-2|.|TRBV19
TGTGCCAGTAGTATATTTGTAGGAGAAATAACTAACTATGGCTACACCTTC
CASSIFVGEITNYGYTF
>.|TRBJ1-3|TRBD1|TRBV18
TGTGCCAGCTCCTCCGGACAGGCCCTCTCTGGAAACACCATATATTTT
CASSSGQALSGNTIYF
>.|TRBJ2-7|TRBD1|TRBV10-3
TGTGCCATCAGTGAAGTAGGACAGGGCTACGAGCAGTACTTC
CAISEVGQGYEQYF
>.|TRBJ2-7|.|TRBV6-1
TGTGCCAGCAGTGACGCTGGCTCATCCTACGAGCAGTACTTC
CASSDAGSSYEQYF
>.|TRBJ1-2|TRBD1|TRBV30
TGTGCCTGGAGTTCAACAGGGGGCTCGGGTGGCTACACCTTC
CAWSSTGGSGGYTF
>.|TRBJ2-3|.|TRBV9
TGTGCCAGCAGCGTACTAAGCGCCACCTCAGATACGCAGTATTTT
CASSVLSATSDTQYF
>.|TRBJ2-2|.|TRBV7-9
TGTGCCAGCAGCTTAGGTGTCAGTTACACCGGGGAGCTGTTTTTT
CASSLGVSYTGELFF
>.|TRBJ2-1|TRBD2|TRBV6-4
TGTGCCAGCAGCTTAGCGGGGAGGGCGGATGAGCAGTTCTTC
CASSLAGRADEQFF
>.|TRBJ1-2|.|TRBV7-9
TGTGCCAGCAGCTTAGAACGAGGCTATGGCTACACCTTC
CASSLERGYGYTF
>.|TRBJ2-3|.|TRBV19
TGTGCCAGTAGCCGAACGCCCCGGGAGTCCGCAGATACGCAGTATTTT
CASSRTPRESADTQYF
>once|TRBJ1-1|TRBD1|TRBV10-3
TGTGCCATCAGTGAAGGGCGACAGGGGAAGAACACTGAAGCTTTCTTT
CAISEGRQGKNTEAFF
>.|TRBJ2-7|TRBD2|TRBV19
TGTGCCAGTAAGATGGGGACTAGCTCTTACTACGAGCAGTACTTC
CASKMGTSSYYEQYF
>.|TRBJ1-5|.|TRBV6-5
TGTGCCAGCAGTCAGGAGGGATTATACAATCAGCCCCAGCATTTT
CASSQEGLYNQPQHF
>.|TRBJ1-5|.|TRBV19
TGTGCCAGTAGTCCTGCCGCGGTGGGTCAGCCCCAGCATTTT
CASSPAAVGQPQHF
>.|TRBJ1-1|.|TRBV11-2
TGTGCCAGCAGCTTTAGCGGGGGCGCGGTAGTGAACACTGAAGCTTTCTTT
CASSFSGGAVVNTEAFF
>.|TRBJ1-1|.|TRBV5-5
TGTGCCAGCAGCTTCAGGGGTTCCTCGGCGATGAACACTGAAGCTTTCTTT
CASSFRGSSAMNTEAFF
>.|TRBJ2-2|TRBD2|TRBV15
TGTGCCACCAGCGACGAACTATTAGCGGGAGGAGTGGAGCTGTTTTTT
CATSDELLAGGVELFF
>once|TRBJ2-7|TRBD1|TRBV7-9
TGTGCCAGCAGCTTAGCCGGGACAGGGAGCTACGAGCAGTACTTC
CASSLAGTGSYEQYF
>.|TRBJ1-1|.|TRBV7-9
TGTGCCAGCAGCCCCTCGGTGAACACTGAAGCTTTCTTT
CASSPSVNTEAFF
>.|TRBJ2-7|.|TRBV2
TGTGCCAGCAGTGAAAAGAGGGGGGGTTCCTACGAGCAGTACTTC
CASSEKRGGSYEQYF
>few|TRBJ2-2|TRBD2|TRBV19
TGTGCCACATCGACTAGCGCGGCCGGGGAGCTGTTTTTT
CATSTSAAGELFF
>.|TRBJ2-5|TRBD2|TRBV3-1/TRBV3-2
TGTGCCAGCAGTCCTAGCGGGAGAGGAGAGACCCAGTACTTC
CASSPSGRGETQYF
>.|TRBJ1-2|.|TRBV7-9
TGTGCCAGCAGCCCCCGCAGGGGAGGGGGCTACACCTTC
CASSPRRGGGYTF
>.|TRBJ2-7|.|TRBV7-8
TGTGCCAGCAGCTTAGACACTAGGGACGAGCAGTACTTC
CASSLDTRDEQYF
>.|TRBJ1-1|TRBD1|TRBV5-1
TGCGCCAGCAGCCCACGACAGGGCGTCTCCACTGAAGCTTTCTTT
CASSPRQGVSTEAFF
>.|TRBJ2-5|.|TRBV2
TGTGCCAGCAGTGCCGGGACACAAGAGACCCAGTACTTC
CASSAGTQETQYF
>many|TRBJ1-3|.|TRBV10-3
TGTGCCATCAGTTGGGGCAGGGCGGTTGGAAACACCATATATTTT
CAISWGRAVGNTIYF
>.|TRBJ1-1|TRBD1|TRBV5-1
TGCGCCAGCAGCTTGGATGTTACAGACAGGGGCGTTGAAGCTTTCTTT
CASSLDVTDRGVEAFF
>.|TRBJ2-7|TRBD1|TRBV5-1
TGCGCCAGCAGCTCGGGACAGGGAACCTACGAGCAGTACTTC
CASSSGQGTYEQYF
>once|TRBJ2-2|.|TRBV10-3
TGTGCCATCAGTGACGGGAACACCGGGGAGCTGTTTTTT
CAISDGNTGELFF
>.|TRBJ1-3|.|TRBV3-1/TRBV3-2
TGTGCCAGCACGATCTCTAACTCTGGAAACACCATATATTTT
CASTISNSGNTIYF
>.|TRBJ2-7|TRBD2|TRBV29-1
TGCAGCGTTTTAGCGGGGGAGCAGTACTTC
CSVLAGEQYF
>once|TRBJ1-2|.|TRBV7-2
TGTGCCAGCAGCCCGGGGTGGAACTATGGCTACACCTTC
CASSPGWNYGYTF
>.|TRBJ2-7|TRBD2|TRBV4-2
TGTGCCAGCAGCCTGGGGACTAGCGGGAACTACGAGCAGTACTTC
CASSLGTSGNYEQYF
>.|TRBJ1-2|.|TRBV29-1
TGCAGCGTTTATTCTAGGGCAGGGTTAGCTAACTATGGCTACACCTTC
CSVYSRAGLANYGYTF
>.|TRBJ2-2|.|TRBV24-1
TGTGCCACCAGTGATGCGCGGGGCTACACCGGGGAGCTGTTTTTT
CATSDARGYTGELFF
>.|TRBJ2-5|TRBD2|TRBV18
TGTGCCAGCTCAGGACTAGCGGCTCAAGAGACCCAGTACTTC
CASSGLAAQETQYF
>.|TRBJ2-3|.|TRBV7-2
TGTGCCAGCAGCTTACAACAGTGGGATACGCAGTATTTT
CASSLQQWDTQYF
>.|TRBJ2-2|.|TRBV6-5
TGTGCCAGCAGAACCTGGCCAGTTGGTACCGGGGAGCTGTTTTTT
CASRTWPVGTGELFF
>.|TRBJ2-6|TRBD1|TRBV18
TGTGCCAGCTCACCGTCACCGGGACAGGGTAACTCTGGGGCCAACGTCCTGACTTTC
CASSPSPGQGNSGANVLTF
>.|TRBJ2-1|TRBD2|TRBV9
TGTGCCAGCAGCGTAAGACTAGCGGGAGGCAATGAGCAGTTCTTC
CASSVRLAGGNEQFF
>.|TRBJ2-1|.|TRBV7-9
TGTGCCAGCAGCTTAGCACTTGGGGGCTCAAGTCCCGATGAGCAGTTCTTC
CASSLALGGSSPDEQFF
>.|TRBJ2-1|.|TRBV5-1
TGCGCCAGCAGCACCGGGACATCCTCGGGCAATGAGCAGTTCTTC
CASSTGTSSGNEQFF
>.|TRBJ1-6|TRBD1|TRBV27
TGTGCCAGCAGCCAAATACAGACAGGGGAGTCACCCCTCCACTTT
CASSQIQTGESPLHF
>.|TRBJ2-7|.|TRBV9
TGTGCCAGCAGCGTAGGGGGTGCGGGATTTTCCTACGAGCAGTACTTC
CASSVGGAGFSYEQYF
>.|TRBJ2-1|.|TRBV29-1
TGCAGCGGGGCGACGGGAGCTGAGCAGTTCTTC
CSGATGAEQFF
>.|TRBJ2-5|.|TRBV24-1
TGTGCCACCAGCGGGGGAAACCAAGAGACCCAGTACTTC
CATSGGNQETQYF
>.|TRBJ2-1|.|TRBV5-1
TGCGCCAGCAGCTTAGGACTTAACAATGAGCAGTTCTTC
CASSLGLNNEQFF
>few|TRBJ2-3|.|TRBV7-2
TGTGCCAGCAGCCTCGGACTGACAATCTTAACAGATACGCAGTATTTT
CASSLGLTILTDTQYF
>.|TRBJ2-3|.|TRBV21-1
TGTGCCAGCAGCAATCCGACAGGTACAACAGATACGCAGTATTTT
CASSNPTGTTDTQYF
>.|TRBJ1-4|.|TRBV21-1
TGTGCCAGCAGCAAAGCGTCGCCCTTGGACAGGGAACGTAGGAGGCTTAATGAAAAACTGTTTTTT
CASSKASPLDRERRRLNEKLFF